The entry below describes one T cell receptor beta chain. It lacks a known antigen. No much larger clonotype is one base removed from it; base qualities were not supplied. This entry is derived from a study of cytomegalovirus exposure and HLA in healthy donors (dated by TCRdb to about 2017). Turning to the overall study: According to an earlier analysis of several hundred of the donors, some 170 million T cells yielded 120 million or so unique TCR beta sequences and roughly 280 Gb of sequence data. Roughly 300 gigabases of sequencing data and tens of millions of unique TCR sequences were included in an early release covering several hundred HLA-typed donors. Among the roughly 390 genotyped donors, approximately 81% belonged to the genetic ancestry cluster associated with self-reported Caucasian donors. The study aimed to test whether signatures of past pathogen exposure could be identified by cataloging public T cell receptors. The study profiled the T cell repertoires of hundreds of subjects by immunosequencing and related them to cytomegalovirus serostatus. In addition to the first cohort of 666 subjects, a separate validation cohort of 120 different subjects was used. High-throughput TCR immunosequencing, statistical association of individual TCRs with disease status, and machine learning were combined to predict cytomegalovirus infection status. In a later analysis, previously published TCR beta repertoires from about 640 donors were re-analyzed and high-resolution HLA genotyping was added so that TCR occurrence patterns could be studied. The later analysis used no new phenotypic data to find candidate immune exposures, relying instead on TCR beta sequences and their occurrence across donors. An earlier analysis of around 580 of the donors used high-throughput TCR beta sequencing to judge whether each TCR beta V gene segment behaved as functional or pseudogenic. Alongside the repertoire data, information on donor age, sex, ethnicity and CMV serostatus was compiled. A later genetic analysis used genome-wide SNP genotypes for 398 of the 666 donors, treating that subset as a discovery cohort. Every repertoire in the discovery cohort had been generated on one and the same sequencing platform. HLA typing included class I and class II loci at four-digit resolution. The number of donors typed differed by locus, with 629-630 for A, B, C, DRB1 and DQB1, roughly 520 for DQA1, 600 to 610 for DPA1, and some 450 for DPB1. A handful of DR-DQ haplotypes were handled as single units for association and clustering because linkage in the cohort was strong. On average, over 200,000 unique TCR beta nucleotide sequences were sequenced per donor among 300 to 500 genotyped donors of the cohort, with around 19% of those sequences being non-productive.

The paper as a whole reports these results and caveats: The sequencing pipeline was judged likely to have produced a cluster of highly shared sequence variants as a technical artifact. Broadly in line with IMGT annotations, most TCR beta V segments showed up in productive rearrangements about 87% or about 30% of the time in an earlier analysis of several hundred of the donors. A further reported finding was that TCR beta sequences accurately predicted the HLA-A and HLA-B alleles for most subjects in the first cohort. The 87-base-pair reads could not distinguish some IMGT-functional V segments, including TRBV6-2 and TRBV6-3, so those segments were excluded. Only TCR beta chains were sequenced in this cohort, and the absence of alpha or paired-chain data limited detectable features. According to the authors, the approach could potentially be generalized to other disease states and immunological phenotypes. At a false discovery rate of 0.05, a later analysis linked about 17,000 TCR beta sequences to specific HLA alleles. The presence/absence analyses assumed that sequencing depth was roughly uniform across donors, and that assumption may not be true. When HLA alleles, especially DR and DQ, strongly co-occurred, attributing TCR associations to individual alleles was difficult. Most TCR sequences were observed very rarely across donors, whereas some public TCRs were present in many individuals. Compared with equally common non-associated chains, HLA-associated TCR beta chains in a later analysis were more clonally expanded and had lower generation probabilities. Compared with the 666-donor mean, donors in an Asian-associated ancestry cluster had fewer N-insertions in productive TCRs, according to a later genetic analysis. An association between a missense DCLRE1C variant and V-gene and J-gene trimming of TCR beta chains was found in a later genetic analysis and replicated in an independent cohort. The earlier analysis of fewer than 750 of the donors excluded approximately 17 rarely observed V segments, including chromosome 9 orphons, because counts were too low. Most CMV-associated TCR beta chains appeared to be HLA-restricted in a later analysis, and the HLA associations seemed to be driven largely by CMV exposure. CMV serostatus was the only immune exposure information available for the cohort. In a later analysis, several top co-occurrence clusters were reported to appear linked to parvovirus B19, influenza, CMV and Epstein-Barr virus. In both the original and validation cohorts, the classifier was reported to diagnose cytomegalovirus status with high specificity and sensitivity. In vitro tests confirmed that a few of the cytomegalovirus-associated TCR beta chains recognize cytomegalovirus antigens. Because HLA typing was unavailable for some donors at each locus, only the typed subset was used in association tests. A total of roughly 160 TCR beta chains were listed by the study as associated with cytomegalovirus. A later analysis found that TCR association rates varied across HLA loci, with DRB1 alleles showing the most associated TCRs and HLA-C alleles the fewest. Correlated functional status among segregating V segments might be attributable to linkage disequilibrium, but an unknown experimental factor could not be ruled out.

The CDR3 measures 12 amino acids from cysteine to phenylalanine. Left in the record is the CDR3 DNA by itself, 36 bases read in frame from the first base. CDR1 and CDR2 were assigned from the germline V gene as SGDLS and YYNGEE. V sheds 4 bases and J sheds 9 bases, leaving 11 bases between their ends. The cohort consisted of 666 healthy bone marrow donors. All cohort members were sampled while nominally healthy, although unrecorded immune exposures were likely present. The donor was CMV seronegative and belonged to the group of over 350 seronegative cohort members. A peripheral blood sample was provided by each donor, and peripheral blood mononuclear cells were used for TCR beta sequencing. Genomic DNA extraction from the blood cell samples was performed with the Qiagen DNeasy Blood Extraction Kit. Libraries were built with the immunoSEQ multiplex PCR assay. For the multiplex PCR, a mixture combining 60 forward primers for TCR Vbeta segments and 13 reverse primers for TCR Jbeta segments was used. Amplification of the CDR3 region of rearranged TCR beta genes was performed with a multiplex PCR assay on genomic DNA. The amplified TCR beta libraries were sequenced on the Illumina HiSeq System as 87-base-pair reads. From the authors' description of their analysis: A later analysis tallied about 77 million unique TCR beta chains across the roughly 610 repertoires, and around 12 million of those chains were shared by two or more donors. Raw reads were error-corrected and collapsed into unique sequences with a nearest-neighbor algorithm that merged closely related sequences to remove PCR and sequencing errors. To assign V, D and J gene segments, CDR3 sequences were aligned to IMGT reference sequences. Each retained sequence needed at least a six-nucleotide match to both a V gene segment and a J gene segment. A rearrangement was called productive if the CDR3 had no stop codons and remained in frame with V and J, and every other rearrangement was called non-productive. Following IMGT convention, CDR3 was defined as the stretch from the second conserved V-encoded cysteine to the conserved J-encoded phenylalanine. In an earlier analysis of around 540 of the donors, sequences lacking an unambiguous match to a single V gene segment were excluded. An earlier analysis of a few hundred of the donors classified V segments as functional when productive rearrangements were above 56.7% and as segregating when the standard deviation between donors was above 5%. A statistical classification framework was built to diagnose cytomegalovirus status from the catalog of TCR beta chain sequences. A later analysis assigned V and J genes by comparing TCR nucleotide sequences with IMGT/GENE-DB human TR gene sequences. In a later analysis, CDR3 sequences and most-parsimonious VDJ recombination scenarios were assigned using the TCRdist pipeline. In a later analysis, every TCR beta chain was defined by the combination of its CDR3 amino acid sequence and its V-gene family, and reads without a unique V-gene family were dropped. In a later analysis, some 600 highly shared, low-generation-probability nucleotide sequences were removed to address suspected cross-contamination and a sequencing artifact. A later analysis calculated a clonal expansion index for each public chain from normalized within-repertoire ranks of inferred template counts. Generation probabilities in a later analysis came from a VDJ recombination model fitted to out-of-frame rearrangements, and those results were checked against IGoR. Hypergeometric tests were used in a later analysis to score TCR-TCR, TCR-HLA and TCR-CMV co-occurrence, with a repertoire-size bias correction applied to the TCR pairs. False discovery rates were estimated in a later analysis by permuting HLA or CMV assignments 20 times. In a later analysis, co-occurring TCRs were grouped using DBSCAN, with TCRdist sequence similarity added in when clustering inside HLA-allele-positive subsets. Co-occurrence clustering excluded repertoires with fewer than 30,000 or more than 120,000 public chains, plus five with anomalous nucleotide sharing. TCRdb holds this immuneACCESS table with in-frame rearrangements only. Some clones are missing; in checked studies, unresolved V genes explain under half, and the rest has no known cause. The DNA gave D and trimming, while V, J and clone size come from that table. The sample records around 150,000 clones, 71% of which are singletons. Clones ranked in the top ten supply more than 2.5% of the sample.

The sequence links TRBV9 to TRBJ2-1, and perhaps TRBD2 as D gene, on 5 matching bases. This sequence originates from a woman in her thirties in good health and CMV-seronegative. The sequencing input was PBMCs. CDR3 reads: CASSTTGSEQFF. The DNA is as follows: TGTGCCAGCAGCACCACTGGGAGTGAGCAGTTCTTC.